This TCR beta chain was captured by sequencing in a study of CD8 T cells in ankylosing spondylitis. General study points: About 8 highly homologous variants made up a TCR beta motif, and this motif appeared characteristic of ankylosing spondylitis blood. Disease-linked clones reportedly concentrated significantly in matched ankylosing spondylitis synovial fluid. Disease-associated clonotypes exhibited CD8+ identity and were relatively infrequent in peripheral blood.

Germline CDR1 is DFQATT and CDR2 is SNEGSKA (reference sequence). The CDR3 loop spans 11 amino acids. Between the trimmed V and J ends, which lost 3 bases and 15 bases, there was a span of 15 bases. Making use of molecular barcodes, quantitative 5'-RACE generated TCR beta libraries. A single record per CDR3 protein comes from TCRdb applying MiXCR to the 5' RACE reads. The data show under 250,000 distinct CDR3 sequences, over 30% seen once. This clonotype occurred once. Its antigen is as yet unknown. A much larger clone lies a single base off, so this may be a read error. The sequence came from a male donor with ankylosing spondylitis or in good health (not recorded which). What was sequenced was blood, either unsorted or a sorted T cell fraction (not recorded which). This sequence joins TRBV20-1 and TRBJ1-5; D is possibly TRBD1 (6 bases). CDR3 protein: CSARGTHSPHF. The CDR3 bases are TGCAGTGCTAGGGGGACACACTCCCCGCATTTT.